This T cell receptor (beta chain) was found in a study of shared clonotypes between healthy human individuals. Germline values: CDR1 LNHDA, CDR2 SQIVND (reference sequence). This CDR3 has 14 amino acids. The V end lost 5 bases, the J end lost 8 bases, and 16 bases lay between the germline ends. Here immunoSEQ multiplex PCR was the method, and the copy in TCRdb shows in-frame clones only, minus some. In the table there are around 2.5 million clones, 93% of which are singletons. V and J are TRBV19 and TRBJ2-1, with D possibly matching TRBD1 (6 bases). The TCR sequence derives from a man aged 18 to 30 in good health. Some clones in this sample may be carry-over from other donors' samples. The sample comprised naive CD4+ T cells from PBMCs. The subset is: CD45RA+ positively selected. The CDR3 DNA follows: TGTGCCAGTAGTCACTGGGACAAGTGGGATGAGCAGTTCTTC. Translated, it gives CASSHWDKWDEQFF.